The clone carrying this T cell receptor beta chain was seen once. The antigen is unknown. The data stem from a study of cytomegalovirus exposure and HLA in healthy donors. Study-wide context: About 85 million unique TCR sequences came from HLA-typed donors in an early release.

Germline-derived CDR1 and CDR2 are SGHTA and FQGNSA. This CDR3 has 15 residues. Trimming left V 3 bases short and J 4 bases short, with 16 bases between. The PCR had 60 Vbeta and 13 Jbeta primers. Assay: immunoSEQ multiplex PCR; the TCRdb copy retains only in-frame clones and omits some. The sample shows some 110,000 clones, 75% of them seen only once. Study-wide findings and caveats: An assumption of roughly uniform sequencing depth across donors underlay the presence/absence analyses. The later analysis indicated that the majority of CMV-associated TCR beta chains appeared HLA-restricted.

The sample was PBMCs. The TCR comes from a male donor in good health and CMV-seropositive. The chain recombines TRBV7-2 with TRBJ2-7, with D maybe TRBD2 (6 bases). This CDR3 is CASSFRESRTYEQYF. Here the CDR3 DNA reads TGTGCCAGCAGCTTCCGGGAGTCGAGAACGTACGAGCAGTACTTC.